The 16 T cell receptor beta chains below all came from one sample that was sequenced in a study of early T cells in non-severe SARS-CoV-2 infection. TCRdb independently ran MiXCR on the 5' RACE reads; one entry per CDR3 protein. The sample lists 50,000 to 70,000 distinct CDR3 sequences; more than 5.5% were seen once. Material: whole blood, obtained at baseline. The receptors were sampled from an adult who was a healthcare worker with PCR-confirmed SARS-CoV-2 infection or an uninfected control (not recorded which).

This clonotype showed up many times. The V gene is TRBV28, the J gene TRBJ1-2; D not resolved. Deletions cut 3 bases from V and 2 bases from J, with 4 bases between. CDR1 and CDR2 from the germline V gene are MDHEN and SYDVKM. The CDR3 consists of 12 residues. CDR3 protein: CASSFSNYGYTF. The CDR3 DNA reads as TGTGCCAGCAGTTTTTCCAACTATGGCTACACCTTC.

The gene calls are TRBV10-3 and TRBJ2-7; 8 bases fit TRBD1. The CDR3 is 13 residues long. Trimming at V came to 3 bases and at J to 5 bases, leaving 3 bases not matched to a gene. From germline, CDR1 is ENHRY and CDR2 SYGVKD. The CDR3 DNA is TGTGCCATCAGTGATGTGACAGGGGACGAGCAGTACTTC. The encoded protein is CAISDVTGDEQYF.

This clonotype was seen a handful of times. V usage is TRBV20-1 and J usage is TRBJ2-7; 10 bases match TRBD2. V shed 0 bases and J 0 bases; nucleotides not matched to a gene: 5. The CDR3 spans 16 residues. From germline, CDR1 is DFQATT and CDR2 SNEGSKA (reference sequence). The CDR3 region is CSARDRGLAYSYEQYF. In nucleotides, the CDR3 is TGCAGTGCTAGAGATCGGGGACTAGCGTACTCCTACGAGCAGTACTTC.

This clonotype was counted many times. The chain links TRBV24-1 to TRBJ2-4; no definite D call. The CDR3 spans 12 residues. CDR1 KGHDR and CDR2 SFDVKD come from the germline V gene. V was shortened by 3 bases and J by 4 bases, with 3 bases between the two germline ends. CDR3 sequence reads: CATSDRKNIQYF. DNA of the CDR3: TGTGCCACCAGTGATAGGAAAAACATTCAGTACTTC.

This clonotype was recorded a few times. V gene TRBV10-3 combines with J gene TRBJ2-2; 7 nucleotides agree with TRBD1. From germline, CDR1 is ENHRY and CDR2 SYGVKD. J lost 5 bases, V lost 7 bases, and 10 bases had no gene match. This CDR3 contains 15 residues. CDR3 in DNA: TGTGCCATCAACCAGCAGGCAGGGGGTACCGGGGAGCTGTTTTTT. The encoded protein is CAINQQAGGTGELFF.

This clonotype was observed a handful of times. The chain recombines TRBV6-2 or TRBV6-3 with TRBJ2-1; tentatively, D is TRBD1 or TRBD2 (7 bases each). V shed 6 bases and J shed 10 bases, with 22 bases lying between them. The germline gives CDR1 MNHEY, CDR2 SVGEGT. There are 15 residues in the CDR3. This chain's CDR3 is CASSLGRGQAEEQFF. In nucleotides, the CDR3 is TGTGCCAGCAGCCTTGGGAGGGGGCAAGCAGAAGAGCAGTTCTTC.

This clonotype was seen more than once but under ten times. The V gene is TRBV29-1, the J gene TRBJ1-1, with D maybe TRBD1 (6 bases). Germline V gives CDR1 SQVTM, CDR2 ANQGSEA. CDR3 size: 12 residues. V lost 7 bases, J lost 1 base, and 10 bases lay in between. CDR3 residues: CSGGQTNTEAFF. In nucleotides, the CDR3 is TGCAGCGGAGGACAGACGAACACTGAAGCTTTCTTT.

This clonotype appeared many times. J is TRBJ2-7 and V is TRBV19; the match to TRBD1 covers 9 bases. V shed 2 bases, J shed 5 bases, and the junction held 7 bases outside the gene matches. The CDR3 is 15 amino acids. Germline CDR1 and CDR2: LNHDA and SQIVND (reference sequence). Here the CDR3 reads CASSIPGTGPNEQYF. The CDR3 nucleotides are TGTGCCAGTAGTATACCCGGGACAGGGCCTAACGAGCAGTACTTC.

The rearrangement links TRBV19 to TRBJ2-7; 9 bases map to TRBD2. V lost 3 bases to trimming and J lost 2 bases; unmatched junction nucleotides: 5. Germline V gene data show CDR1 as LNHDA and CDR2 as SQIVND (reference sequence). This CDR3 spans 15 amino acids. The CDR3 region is CASSIRRGRAYEQYF. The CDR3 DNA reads TGTGCCAGTAGTATTCGGCGCGGGAGGGCCTACGAGCAGTACTTC.

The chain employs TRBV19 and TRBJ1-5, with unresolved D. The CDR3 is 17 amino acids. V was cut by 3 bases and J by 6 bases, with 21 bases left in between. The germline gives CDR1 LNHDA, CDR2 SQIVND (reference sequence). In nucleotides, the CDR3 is TGTGCCAGTAGTATGATCAGAGCCGACCAGGAGAGTCAGCCCCAGCATTTT. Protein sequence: CASSMIRADQESQPQHF.

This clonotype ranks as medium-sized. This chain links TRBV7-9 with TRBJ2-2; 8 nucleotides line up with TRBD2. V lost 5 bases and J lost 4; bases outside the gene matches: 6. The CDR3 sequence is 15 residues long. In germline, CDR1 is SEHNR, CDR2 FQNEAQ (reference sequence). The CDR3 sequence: CASSPGLAGTGELFF. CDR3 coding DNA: TGTGCCAGCAGCCCCGGACTAGCTGGCACCGGGGAGCTGTTTTTT. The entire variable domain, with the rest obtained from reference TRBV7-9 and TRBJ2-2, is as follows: DTGVSQNPRHKITKRGQNVTFRCDPISEHNRLYWYRQTLGQGPEFLTYFQNEAQLEKSRLLSDRFSAERPKGSFSTLEIQRTEQGDSAMYLCASSPGLAGTGELFFGEGSRLTVL.

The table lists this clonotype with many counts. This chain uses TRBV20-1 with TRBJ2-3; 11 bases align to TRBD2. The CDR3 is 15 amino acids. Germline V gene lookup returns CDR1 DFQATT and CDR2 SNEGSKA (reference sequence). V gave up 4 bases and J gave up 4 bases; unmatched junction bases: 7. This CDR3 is CSATVTSGVSDTQYF. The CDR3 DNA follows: TGCAGTGCTACAGTGACTAGCGGGGTCTCAGATACGCAGTATTTT.

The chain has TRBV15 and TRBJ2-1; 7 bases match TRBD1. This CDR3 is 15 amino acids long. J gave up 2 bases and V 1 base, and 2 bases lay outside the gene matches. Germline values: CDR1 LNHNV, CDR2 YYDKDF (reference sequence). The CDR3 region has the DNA TGTGCCACCAGCAGAGCACAGGGGCCCTACAATGAGCAGTTCTTC. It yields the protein CATSRAQGPYNEQFF.

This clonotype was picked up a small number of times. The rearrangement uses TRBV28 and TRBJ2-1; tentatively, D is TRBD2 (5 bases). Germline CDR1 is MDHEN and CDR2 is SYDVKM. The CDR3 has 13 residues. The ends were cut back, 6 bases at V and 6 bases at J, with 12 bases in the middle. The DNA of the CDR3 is TGTGCCAGCAGGGAACTAGTACGCAATGAGCAGTTCTTC. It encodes CASRELVRNEQFF. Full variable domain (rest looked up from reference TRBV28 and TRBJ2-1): DVKVTQSSRYLVKRTGEKVFLECVQDMDHENMFWYRQDPGLGLRLIYFSYDVKMKEKGDIPEGYSVSREKKERFSLILESASTNQTSMYLCASRELVRNEQFFGPGTRLTVL.

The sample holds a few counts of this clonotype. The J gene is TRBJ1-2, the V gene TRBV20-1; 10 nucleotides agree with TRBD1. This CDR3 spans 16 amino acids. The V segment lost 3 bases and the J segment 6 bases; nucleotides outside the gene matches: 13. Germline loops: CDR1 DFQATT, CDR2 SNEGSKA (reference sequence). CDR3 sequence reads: CSASFLPGQGPNGYTF. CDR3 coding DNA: TGCAGTGCTAGCTTTCTTCCGGGACAGGGGCCGAATGGCTACACCTTC.

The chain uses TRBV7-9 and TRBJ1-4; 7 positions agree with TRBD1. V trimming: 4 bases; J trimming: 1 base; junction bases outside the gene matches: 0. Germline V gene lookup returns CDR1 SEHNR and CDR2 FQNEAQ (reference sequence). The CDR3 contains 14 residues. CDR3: CASSSGGTNEKLFF. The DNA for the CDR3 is TGTGCCAGCAGCTCAGGGGGAACTAATGAAAAACTGTTTTTT.